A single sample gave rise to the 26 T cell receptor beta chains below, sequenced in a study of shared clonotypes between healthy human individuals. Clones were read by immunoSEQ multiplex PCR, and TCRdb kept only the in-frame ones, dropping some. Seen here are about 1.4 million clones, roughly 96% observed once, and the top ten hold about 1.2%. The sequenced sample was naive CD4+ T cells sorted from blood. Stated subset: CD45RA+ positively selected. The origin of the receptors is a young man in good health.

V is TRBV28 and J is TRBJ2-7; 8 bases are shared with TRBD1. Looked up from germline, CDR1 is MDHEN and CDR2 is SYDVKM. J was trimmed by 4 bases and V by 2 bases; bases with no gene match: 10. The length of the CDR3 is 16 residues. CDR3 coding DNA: TGTGCCAGCAGTTTACCTAGGGGGACAGGTCGATACGAGCAGTACTTC. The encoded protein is CASSLPRGTGRYEQYF.

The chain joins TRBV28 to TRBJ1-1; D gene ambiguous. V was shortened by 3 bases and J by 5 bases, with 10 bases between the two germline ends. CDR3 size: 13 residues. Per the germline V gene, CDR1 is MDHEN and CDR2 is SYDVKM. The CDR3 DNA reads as TGTGCCAGCAGTTTTGGTTCGGTTACTGAAGCTTTCTTT. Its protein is CASSFGSVTEAFF.

CDR3 amino acids: CASSSPGEQYF. The CDR3 nucleotides read TGTGCCAGCAGTTCCCCTGGGGAGCAGTACTTC. The rearrangement uses TRBV6-1 and TRBJ2-7; D not resolved. This CDR3 contains 11 residues. Germline V gene lookup returns CDR1 MNHNS and CDR2 SASEGT. V was shortened by 5 bases and J by 7 bases, with 9 bases between the two germline ends.

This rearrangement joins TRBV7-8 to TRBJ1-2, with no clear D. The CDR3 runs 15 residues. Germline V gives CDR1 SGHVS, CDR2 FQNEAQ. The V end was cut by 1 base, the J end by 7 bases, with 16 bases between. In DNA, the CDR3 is TGTGCCAGCAGCTTAGAGAGGGTATGGGTTCGTGGCTACACCTTC. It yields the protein CASSLERVWVRGYTF.

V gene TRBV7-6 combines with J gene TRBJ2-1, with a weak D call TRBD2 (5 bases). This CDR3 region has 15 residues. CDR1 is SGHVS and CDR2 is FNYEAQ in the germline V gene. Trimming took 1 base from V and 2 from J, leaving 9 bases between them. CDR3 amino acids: CASSLVASPYNEQFF. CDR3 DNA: TGTGCCAGCAGCTTAGTTGCTAGCCCCTACAATGAGCAGTTCTTC.

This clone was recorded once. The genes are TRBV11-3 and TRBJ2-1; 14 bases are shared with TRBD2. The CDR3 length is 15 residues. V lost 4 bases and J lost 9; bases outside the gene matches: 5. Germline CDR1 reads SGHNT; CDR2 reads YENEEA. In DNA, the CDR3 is TGTGCCAGCAGCTCCGGGACTAGCGGGAGACTTGAGCAGTTCTTC. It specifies CASSSGTSGRLEQFF.

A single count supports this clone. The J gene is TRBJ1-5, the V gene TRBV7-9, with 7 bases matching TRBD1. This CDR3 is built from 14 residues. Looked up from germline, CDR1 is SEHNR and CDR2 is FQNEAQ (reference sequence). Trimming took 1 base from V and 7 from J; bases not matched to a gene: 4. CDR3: CASSLGTGEQPQHF. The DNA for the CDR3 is TGTGCCAGCAGCTTAGGGACAGGCGAACAGCCCCAGCATTTT.

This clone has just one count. CDR3 in amino acids: CASSSRTGDGNEQFF. CDR3 in DNA: TGTGCCAGCAGCTCTCGGACAGGGGACGGGAATGAGCAGTTCTTC. The chain employs TRBV11-2 and TRBJ2-1; 9 bases match TRBD1. V gave up 4 bases and J gave up 7 bases; unmatched junction bases: 8. The CDR3 is made up of 15 amino acids. CDR1 is SGHAT and CDR2 is FQNNGV in the germline V gene.

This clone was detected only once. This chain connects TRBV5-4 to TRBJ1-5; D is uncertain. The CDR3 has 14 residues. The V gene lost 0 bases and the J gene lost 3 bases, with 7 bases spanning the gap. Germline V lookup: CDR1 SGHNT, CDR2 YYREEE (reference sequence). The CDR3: CASSLGGPNQPQHF. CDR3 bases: TGTGCCAGCAGCTTGGGAGGGCCCAATCAGCCCCAGCATTTT.

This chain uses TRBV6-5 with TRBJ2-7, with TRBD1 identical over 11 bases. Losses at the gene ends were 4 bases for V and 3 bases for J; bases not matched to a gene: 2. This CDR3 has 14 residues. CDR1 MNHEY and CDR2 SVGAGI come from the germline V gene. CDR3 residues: CASSWGTGGYEQYF. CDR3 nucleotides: TGTGCCAGCAGTTGGGGGACAGGGGGCTACGAGCAGTACTTC.

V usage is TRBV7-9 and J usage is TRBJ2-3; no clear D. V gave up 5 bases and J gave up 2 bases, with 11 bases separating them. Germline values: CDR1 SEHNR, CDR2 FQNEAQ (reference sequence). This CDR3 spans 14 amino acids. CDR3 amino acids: CASSPVQYTDTQYF. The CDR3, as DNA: TGTGCCAGCAGCCCCGTACAATACACAGATACGCAGTATTTT.

The CDR3 region has the DNA TGTGCCAGCTCACCCCACGTGGGACTAGCGGGCAATGAGCAGTTCTTC. Translating it yields CASSPHVGLAGNEQFF. V gene TRBV18 combines with J gene TRBJ2-1; 12 nucleotides match TRBD2. The CDR3 covers 16 residues. The junction had 6 bases not matched to a gene; V was cut back by 3 bases and J by 6 bases. Per germline, CDR1 KGHSH and CDR2 LQKENI.

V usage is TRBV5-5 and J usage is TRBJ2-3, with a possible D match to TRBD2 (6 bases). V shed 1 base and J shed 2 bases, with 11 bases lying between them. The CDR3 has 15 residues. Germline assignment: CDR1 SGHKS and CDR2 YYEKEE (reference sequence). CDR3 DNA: TGTGCCAGCAGCTTGATGGGAGGAACCACAGATACGCAGTATTTT. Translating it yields CASSLMGGTTDTQYF.

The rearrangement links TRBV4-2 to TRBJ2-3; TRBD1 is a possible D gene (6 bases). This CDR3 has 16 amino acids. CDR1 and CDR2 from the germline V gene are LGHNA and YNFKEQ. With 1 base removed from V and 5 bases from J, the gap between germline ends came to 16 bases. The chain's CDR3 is CASSQGNQGSGDTQYF. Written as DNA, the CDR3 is TGTGCCAGCAGCCAAGGTAACCAGGGGTCGGGAGATACGCAGTATTTT.

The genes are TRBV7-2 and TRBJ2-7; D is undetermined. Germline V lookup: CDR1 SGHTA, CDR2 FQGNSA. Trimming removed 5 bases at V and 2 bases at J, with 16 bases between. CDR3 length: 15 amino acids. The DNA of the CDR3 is TGTGCCAGCAGCATCCGTCCTTCCCCTGCCTACGAGCAGTACTTC. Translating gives CASSIRPSPAYEQYF.

The CDR3 bases are TGTGCCAGCAGCTTGGGGGCCCAGGGCTTCTCCTACGAGCAGTACTTC. Its protein product is CASSLGAQGFSYEQYF. The chain carries TRBV5-6 and TRBJ2-7; tentatively, D is TRBD1 (5 bases). V dropped 0 bases and J dropped 0 bases, with 13 bases sitting between them. Germline CDR1 SGHDT, CDR2 YYEEEE. There are 16 residues in the CDR3.

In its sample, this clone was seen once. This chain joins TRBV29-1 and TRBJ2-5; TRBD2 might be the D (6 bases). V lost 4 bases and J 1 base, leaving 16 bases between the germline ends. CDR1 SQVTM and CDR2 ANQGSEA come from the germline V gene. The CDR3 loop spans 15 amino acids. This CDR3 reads CSVATRLAIQETQYF. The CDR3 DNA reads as TGCAGCGTTGCCACTAGGCTAGCGATCCAAGAGACCCAGTACTTC.

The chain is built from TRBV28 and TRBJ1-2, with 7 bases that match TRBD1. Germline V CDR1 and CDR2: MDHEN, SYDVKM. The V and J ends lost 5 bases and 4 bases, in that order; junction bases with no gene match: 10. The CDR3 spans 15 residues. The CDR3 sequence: CASSETVRGAYGYTF. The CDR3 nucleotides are TGTGCCAGCAGTGAGACTGTCAGGGGGGCCTATGGCTACACCTTC.

Here the CDR3 DNA reads TGTGCCAGCAGAAGGGGACACACCGGCAACACTGAAGCTTTCTTT. This codes for CASRRGHTGNTEAFF. The chain couples TRBV2 to TRBJ1-1; D is possibly TRBD1 (6 bases). This CDR3 contains 15 residues. The V gene lost 6 bases and the J gene lost 2 bases, with 16 bases spanning the gap. The germline gives CDR1 SNHLY, CDR2 FYNNEI.

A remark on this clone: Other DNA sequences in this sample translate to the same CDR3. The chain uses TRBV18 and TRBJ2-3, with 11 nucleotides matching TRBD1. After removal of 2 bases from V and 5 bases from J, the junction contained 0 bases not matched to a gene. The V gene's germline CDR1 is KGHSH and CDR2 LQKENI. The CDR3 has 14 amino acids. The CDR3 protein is CASSPGTGGDTQYF. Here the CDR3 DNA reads TGTGCCAGCTCACCAGGGACAGGGGGAGATACGCAGTATTTT.

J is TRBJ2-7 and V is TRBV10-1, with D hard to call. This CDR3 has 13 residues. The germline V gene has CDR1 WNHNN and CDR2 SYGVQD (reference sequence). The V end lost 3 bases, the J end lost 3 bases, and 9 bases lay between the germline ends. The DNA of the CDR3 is TGCGCCAGCAGTGAAGGTTGGGGCTACGAGCAGTACTTC. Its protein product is CASSEGWGYEQYF.

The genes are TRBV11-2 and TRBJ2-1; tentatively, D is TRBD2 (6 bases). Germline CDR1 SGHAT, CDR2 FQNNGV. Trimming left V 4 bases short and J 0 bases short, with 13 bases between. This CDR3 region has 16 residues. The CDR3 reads CASSSGTLSSYNEQFF. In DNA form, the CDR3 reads TGTGCCAGCAGCTCCGGGACTCTTAGCTCCTACAATGAGCAGTTCTTC.

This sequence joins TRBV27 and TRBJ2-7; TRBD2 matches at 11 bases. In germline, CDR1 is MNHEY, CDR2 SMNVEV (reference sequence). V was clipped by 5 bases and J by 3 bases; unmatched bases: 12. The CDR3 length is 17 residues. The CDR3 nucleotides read TGTGCCAGCAGTCTCTCCACCGGGACTAGCGGAATCTACGAGCAGTACTTC. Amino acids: CASSLSTGTSGIYEQYF.

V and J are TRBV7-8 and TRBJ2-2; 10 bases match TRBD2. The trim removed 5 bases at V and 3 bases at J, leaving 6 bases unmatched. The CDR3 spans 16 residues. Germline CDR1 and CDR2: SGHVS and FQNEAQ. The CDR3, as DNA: TGTGCCAGCAGCCTAGGGGGACTAGCGTACACCGGGGAGCTGTTTTTT. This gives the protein CASSLGGLAYTGELFF.

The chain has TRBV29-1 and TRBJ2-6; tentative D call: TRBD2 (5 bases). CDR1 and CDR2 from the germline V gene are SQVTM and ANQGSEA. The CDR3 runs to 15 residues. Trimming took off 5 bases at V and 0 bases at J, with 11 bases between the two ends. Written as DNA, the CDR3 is TGCAGCGTTATATCGGGGAGCTCTGGGGCCAACGTCCTGACTTTC. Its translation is CSVISGSSGANVLTF.

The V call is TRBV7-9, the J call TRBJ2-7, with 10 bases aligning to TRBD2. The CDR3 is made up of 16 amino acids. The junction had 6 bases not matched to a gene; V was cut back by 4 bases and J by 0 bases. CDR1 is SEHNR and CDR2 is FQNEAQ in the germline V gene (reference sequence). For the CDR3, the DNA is TGTGCCAGCAGCTGGTCGCTAGCGGGAGTCTCCTACGAGCAGTACTTC. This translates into CASSWSLAGVSYEQYF.